The clone carrying this T cell receptor beta chain was recorded at least ten times. The antigen remains unidentified. The data stem from a study of spatial heterogeneity in lung cancer. Time point noted: sample taken at primary tumor resection. Donation came from approximately 69 patients with untreated early-stage non-small cell lung cancer. TCRs were sequenced from unsorted whole RNA of tumor, nontumor lung or PBMC. TCRdb fed the 5' RACE reads into MiXCR, producing one record per CDR3 protein. The table has about 20,000 distinct CDR3 sequences, 7.5% seen once. Notes on the study in general: Counts that tracked tumor mutation counts were those of expanded intratumoral alpha and beta TCRs.

The CDR3 extends over 13 amino acids. The V gene's germline CDR1 is KGHSH and CDR2 LQKENI. The V and J ends lost 11 bases and 3 bases respectively, with 16 bases between them. This TCR derives from a male donor with early-stage non-small cell lung cancer. The gene calls are TRBV18 and TRBJ1-1; D is unresolved. The sequences come from lung tumor tissue, collected at surgery. The CDR3 sequence is CASRGSEDTEAFF. DNA of the CDR3: TGTGCCTCTAGAGGTTCAGAGGACACTGAAGCTTTCTTT.